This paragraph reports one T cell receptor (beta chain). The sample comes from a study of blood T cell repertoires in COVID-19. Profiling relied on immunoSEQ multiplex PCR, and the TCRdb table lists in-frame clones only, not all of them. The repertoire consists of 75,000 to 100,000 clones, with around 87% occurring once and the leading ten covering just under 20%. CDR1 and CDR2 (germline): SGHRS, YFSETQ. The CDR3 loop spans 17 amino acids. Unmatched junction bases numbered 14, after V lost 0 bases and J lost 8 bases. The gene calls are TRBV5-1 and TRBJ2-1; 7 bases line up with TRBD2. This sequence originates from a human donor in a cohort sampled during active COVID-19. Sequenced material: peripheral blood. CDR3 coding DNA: TGCGCCAGCAGCTTGGGTGTGACTAGCCCCGCCCTGGATGAGCAGTTCTTC. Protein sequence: CASSLGVTSPALDEQFF.